This TCR beta chain comes out of a study of blood T cell repertoires in COVID-19 (dated by TCRdb to 2020 to 2022). Concerning the study at large: Samples from collaborators originated in the United States, Italy and Spain and spanned both the acute and convalescent phases of COVID-19. The repertoires were made available in a free public database intended to serve as a resource for research on the immune response to SARS-CoV-2. Where available, HLA class I and class II types were taken from metadata supplied by the sample provider and were not determined by assay-based typing. The prospective study material was composed of cDNA or gDNA derived from T cells, B-cell-depleted T cells, or PBMCs. Samples came from the ongoing ImmuneRACE study (first 160 participants) plus 1,254 subjects from 6 global collaborators. Deeply sampled blood TCRbeta repertoires from subjects exposed to, actively infected with, or recovered from COVID-19 were included in the dataset. Sample metadata almost always included a de-identified subject ID, COVID-19 status, age in years and sex.

Study-wide conclusions, independent of this receptor: The amount of clinical and demographic metadata varied by source and participant and was provided uncurated.

The immunoSEQ Assay, a bias-controlled multiplex PCR, was used to amplify TCRbeta CDR3 regions from genomic DNA. Processing in the source paper ran as follows. The number of nucleated cells in each sample was estimated from the amplification of reference gene primers within the assay. Sequence reads were collapsed and filtered to measure the absolute abundance of every unique TCRbeta CDR3 rearrangement. Productive Simpson clonality was computed per sample as the square root of Simpson's diversity index over productive rearrangements. TCRdb mirrors the immuneACCESS table, restricted to in-frame sequences. Some clones are absent from its copies; in checked studies, under half trace to an unresolved V gene, and the reason for the others is unknown. V and J calls and clone size are as listed in that table; D and trimming were resolved from the DNA. This sample comprises a few hundred thousand clones, 89% of them detected only once. Jointly, the top ten make up 5% to 7% of the sample.

V is pruned by 2 bases and J by 1 base, leaving 1 base of the junction without a gene match. The CDR3 contains 14 residues, cysteine and phenylalanine counted. Only the CDR3 part of the read is kept: 42 bases, read in frame from the first base. For CDR1 and CDR2, the germline V gene lists ENHRY and SYGVKD. Note on this clone: The target of this receptor is not known. No qualities accompany the bases; no much larger clone lies one base away.

Samples from volunteer blood donors who had recovered from COVID-19 were contributed by a second Seattle source. The collaborating institutions used their own protocols to collect whole blood in K2EDTA tubes. Collaborator samples were shipped for TCRbeta analysis as frozen whole blood, isolated PBMCs, or DNA extracted from either sample type. The rearranged chain carries TRBV10-3 and TRBJ2-7, with TRBD2 identical over 8 junction bases. Material: peripheral blood. The source is a man between 18 and 29 years old who had recovered from COVID-19. The CDR3 loop reads CAISESGGSYEQYF. The nucleotide sequence reads TGTGCCATCAGTGAGAGCGGGGGATCCTACGAGCAGTACTTC.